This T cell receptor (beta chain) was sequenced for a study of graft-versus-host responses after intestinal transplantation. The CDR3 consists of 15 residues. After removal of 8 bases from V and 8 bases from J, the junction contained 12 bases not matched to a gene. The germline CDR1 and CDR2 sequences are SEHNR and FQNEAQ (reference sequence). Sequencing was performed with immunoSEQ multiplex PCR; in TCRdb, only in-frame clones are kept and a portion is missing. Of about 89,000 clones in the sample, about nine tenths were seen once. Concerning this clone itself: Its antigen is as yet unknown.

The source is a human donor who received an intestinal transplant. The chain has TRBV7-9 and TRBJ2-1; 10 positions match TRBD1. The sample here was unstimulated CD4+ T cells sorted from spleen or lymph node cells, taken before intestinal transplant. CDR3 sequence (DNA): TGTGCCAGCTTACGTGTGACAGGGGGCGGCGATGAGCAGTTCTTC. Encoded protein: CASLRVTGGGDEQFF.